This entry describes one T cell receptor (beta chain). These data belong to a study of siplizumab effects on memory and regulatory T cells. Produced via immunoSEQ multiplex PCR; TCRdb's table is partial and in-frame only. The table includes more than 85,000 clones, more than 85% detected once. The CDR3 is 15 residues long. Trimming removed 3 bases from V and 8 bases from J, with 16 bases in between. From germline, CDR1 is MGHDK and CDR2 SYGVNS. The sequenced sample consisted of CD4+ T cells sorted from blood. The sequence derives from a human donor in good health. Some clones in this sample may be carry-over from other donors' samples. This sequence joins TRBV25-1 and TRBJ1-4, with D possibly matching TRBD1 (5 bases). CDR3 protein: CASSEKPGSIEKLFF. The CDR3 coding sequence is TGTGCCAGCAGTGAGAAGCCAGGGAGCATAGAAAAACTGTTTTTT.